The rows below give T cell receptor beta chains drawn from one sample of a study of T-cell reconstitution after alpha-beta-depleted transplantation in children. Using its own MiXCR run on the PCR reads, TCRdb lists one record per CDR3 protein. Among about 640,000 distinct CDR3 sequences, roughly 17% were seen once, and the ten largest hold 1.1%. This material consisted of PBMCs from the stem cell graft donor, taken from the stem cell graft. The receptor source for this set is a human donor who donated a stem cell graft to a child with acute myeloid leukemia. Each CDR3 is given with its conserved first and last residue. Fields, in order: V gene, J gene, clone size, D gene, CDR3 length, CDR3 protein, CDR3 DNA. The D gene is left open where the match is weak. Part of the rows lack a size; the others show once, few, many or a class for expanded clones.

V: TRBV6-5
J: TRBJ2-7
size: few
D: .
length: 17
CDR3: CASSYSVRGLRPYEQYF
DNA: TGTGCCAGCAGTTACTCGGTGCGGGGGCTCAGACCCTACGAGCAGTACTTC

V: TRBV12-3/TRBV12-4
J: TRBJ2-3
size: .
D: TRBD2
length: 17
CDR3: CASSSPGERGGLGTQYF
DNA: TGTGCCAGCAGTTCCCCAGGGGAGCGGGGGGGGCTAGGTACGCAGTATTTT

V: TRBV20-1
J: TRBJ1-5
size: few
D: .
length: 15
CDR3: CSARAKFSGSQPQHF
DNA: TGCAGTGCTAGGGCTAAATTTAGTGGGAGTCAGCCCCAGCATTTT

V: TRBV9
J: TRBJ2-3
size: few
D: TRBD2
length: 18
CDR3: CASSVTSGGARSTDTQYF
DNA: TGTGCCAGCAGCGTTACTAGCGGGGGGGCCCGGAGCACAGATACGCAGTATTTT

V: TRBV20-1
J: TRBJ1-1
size: many
D: TRBD1
length: 15
CDR3: CSARDWGGTGGEAFF
DNA: TGCAGTGCTAGAGATTGGGGGGGGACAGGGGGTGAAGCTTTCTTT

V: TRBV5-1
J: TRBJ1-2
size: few
D: .
length: 13
CDR3: CASSPERGYGYTF
DNA: TGCGCCAGCAGCCCCGAACGGGGATATGGCTACACCTTC

V: TRBV7-2
J: TRBJ2-2
size: .
D: .
length: 15
CDR3: CASSSPKGPTGELFF
DNA: TGTGCCAGCAGCTCCCCCAAAGGACCCACCGGGGAGCTGTTTTTT

V: TRBV5-6
J: TRBJ2-1
size: .
D: TRBD1
length: 18
CDR3: CASSSPGGPALPYNEQFF
DNA: TGTGCCAGCAGTAGCCCAGGGGGCCCCGCTCTACCCTACAATGAGCAGTTCTTC

V: TRBV7-9
J: TRBJ2-3
size: few
D: .
length: 16
CDR3: CASSLRTFGNTDTQYF
DNA: TGTGCCAGCAGCCTACGGACTTTTGGGAACACAGATACGCAGTATTTT

V: TRBV7-2
J: TRBJ2-3
size: .
D: .
length: 14
CDR3: CASSSRGMTDTQYF
DNA: TGTGCCAGCAGTTCGCGGGGAATGACAGATACGCAGTATTTT

V: TRBV20-1
J: TRBJ2-1
size: many
D: TRBD2
length: 15
CDR3: CSANRGGNSYNEQFF
DNA: TGCAGTGCAAACCGCGGGGGGAACTCCTACAATGAGCAGTTCTTC

V: TRBV20-1
J: TRBJ2-2
size: .
D: .
length: 13
CDR3: CSARVPVSGELFF
DNA: TGCAGTGCTAGAGTCCCCGTGAGCGGGGAGCTGTTTTTT

V: TRBV5-5
J: TRBJ2-2
size: .
D: TRBD1
length: 18
CDR3: CASSYGYSGQARTGELFF
DNA: TGTGCCAGCAGCTATGGCTACTCGGGACAGGCAAGAACCGGGGAGCTGTTTTTT

V: TRBV20-1
J: TRBJ2-7
size: many
D: .
length: 15
CDR3: CSARELGDTTYEQYF
DNA: TGCAGTGCTAGAGAGCTTGGGGACACTACCTACGAGCAGTACTTC

V: TRBV7-9
J: TRBJ2-6
size: few
D: .
length: 16
CDR3: CASSLAYGSGANVLTF
DNA: TGTGCCAGCAGCTTAGCGTACGGGTCTGGGGCCAACGTCCTGACTTTC

V: TRBV6-1
J: TRBJ1-6
size: many
D: TRBD1
length: 16
CDR3: CASSPQGQGDNSPLHF
DNA: TGTGCCAGCAGCCCCCAGGGACAGGGTGATAATTCACCCCTCCACTTT

V: TRBV5-4
J: TRBJ1-2
size: few
D: .
length: 13
CDR3: CASSLGRGSGYTF
DNA: TGTGCCAGCAGCTTGGGCAGGGGATCTGGCTACACCTTC

V: TRBV20-1
J: TRBJ1-6
size: few
D: TRBD1
length: 15
CDR3: CSARGDRGDNSPLHF
DNA: TGCAGTGCTAGAGGGGACAGGGGAGATAATTCACCCCTCCACTTT

V: TRBV4-3
J: TRBJ1-1
size: .
D: .
length: 15
CDR3: CASSQVMDTDTEAFF
DNA: TGCGCCAGCAGCCAAGTAATGGACACAGACACTGAAGCTTTCTTT

V: TRBV27
J: TRBJ1-5
size: many
D: .
length: 15
CDR3: CASSPPTGDHQPQHF
DNA: TGTGCCAGCAGTCCCCCGACAGGCGATCATCAGCCCCAGCATTTT

V: TRBV19
J: TRBJ2-4
size: .
D: TRBD2
length: 22
CDR3: CASSIDLSAGGQEGLAKNIQYF
DNA: TGTGCCAGTAGTATAGATCTGTCGGCGGGGGGCCAGGAAGGTCTAGCCAAAAACATTCAGTACTTC

V: TRBV20-1
J: TRBJ2-3
size: many
D: TRBD2
length: 14
CDR3: CSARTGGSTDTQYF
DNA: TGCAGTGCTAGAACGGGGGGTAGCACAGATACGCAGTATTTT

V: TRBV29-1
J: TRBJ2-3
size: many
D: TRBD2
length: 14
CDR3: CSVEIGGAADTQYF
DNA: TGCAGCGTTGAAATCGGGGGGGCGGCAGATACGCAGTATTTT

V: TRBV6-2/TRBV6-3
J: TRBJ2-1
size: many
D: .
length: 13
CDR3: CASSGDGDNEQFF
DNA: TGTGCCAGCAGTGGGGACGGTGACAATGAGCAGTTCTTC

V: TRBV6-5
J: TRBJ2-1
size: many
D: .
length: 13
CDR3: CASSYVSQREQFF
DNA: TGTGCCAGCAGTTACGTTTCCCAAAGAGAGCAGTTCTTC

V: TRBV4-3
J: TRBJ2-7
size: few
D: TRBD1
length: 15
CDR3: CASSQGQGTVYEQYF
DNA: TGCGCCAGCAGCCAAGGACAGGGAACAGTCTACGAGCAGTACTTC

V: TRBV7-2
J: TRBJ2-5
size: many
D: TRBD1
length: 14
CDR3: CASSPTGDQETQYF
DNA: TGTGCCAGCAGCCCGACAGGGGATCAAGAGACCCAGTACTTC

V: TRBV7-2
J: TRBJ1-2
size: .
D: .
length: 16
CDR3: CASSPTWGRYNYGYTF
DNA: TGTGCCAGCAGCCCGACGTGGGGCCGGTATAACTATGGCTACACCTTC

V: TRBV7-8
J: TRBJ1-1
size: many
D: .
length: 15
CDR3: CASSLATTALGEAFF
DNA: TGTGCCAGCAGCTTGGCGACGACAGCCCTAGGGGAAGCTTTCTTT

V: TRBV20-1
J: TRBJ2-1
size: many
D: TRBD2
length: 15
CDR3: CSARESGGPDNEQFF
DNA: TGCAGTGCTAGAGAGAGCGGGGGGCCCGACAATGAGCAGTTCTTC

V: TRBV20-1
J: TRBJ2-1
size: many
D: .
length: 15
CDR3: CSAPGPSPFYNEQFF
DNA: TGCAGTGCCCCGGGACCCTCGCCGTTTTACAATGAGCAGTTCTTC

V: TRBV12-3/TRBV12-4
J: TRBJ2-5
size: few
D: .
length: 16
CDR3: CASSPRAIHLQETQYF
DNA: TGTGCCAGCAGTCCGCGGGCCATCCACCTGCAAGAGACCCAGTACTTC

V: TRBV12-3/TRBV12-4
J: TRBJ2-3
size: many
D: TRBD2
length: 19
CDR3: CASSASSTSGGSSTDTQYF
DNA: TGTGCCAGCAGTGCATCATCGACTAGCGGGGGGTCTAGCACAGATACGCAGTATTTT

V: TRBV20-1
J: TRBJ2-1
size: many
D: TRBD2
length: 17
CDR3: CSAPRLAGGPSYNEQFF
DNA: TGCAGTGCACCTAGACTAGCGGGGGGCCCTTCCTACAATGAGCAGTTCTTC

V: TRBV7-9
J: TRBJ2-1
size: .
D: .
length: 15
CDR3: CASSLGAAGWNEQFF
DNA: TGTGCCAGCAGCTTAGGAGCTGCAGGGTGGAATGAGCAGTTCTTC

V: TRBV4-1
J: TRBJ2-3
size: .
D: .
length: 11
CDR3: CASGVTDTQYF
DNA: TGCGCCAGCGGTGTCACAGATACGCAGTATTTT

V: TRBV20-1
J: TRBJ2-1
size: few
D: .
length: 16
CDR3: CSATQVRDSTRNEQFF
DNA: TGCAGTGCTACACAGGTCCGCGACTCGACCCGCAATGAGCAGTTCTTC

V: TRBV28
J: TRBJ2-5
size: .
D: .
length: 13
CDR3: CASSPHSRETQYF
DNA: TGTGCCAGCTCCCCCCACAGCAGAGAGACCCAGTACTTC

V: TRBV20-1
J: TRBJ1-1
size: many
D: .
length: 17
CDR3: CSARDHGSPGKNTEAFF
DNA: TGCAGTGCTAGAGATCACGGCTCTCCGGGGAAGAACACTGAAGCTTTCTTT

V: TRBV29-1
J: TRBJ1-5
size: few
D: TRBD1
length: 13
CDR3: CSVVQGWGQPQHF
DNA: TGCAGCGTTGTACAGGGGTGGGGTCAGCCCCAGCATTTT

V: TRBV20-1
J: TRBJ2-3
size: many
D: TRBD1
length: 15
CDR3: CSARDLRTGLDTQYF
DNA: TGCAGTGCTAGAGATCTACGGACAGGGTTAGATACGCAGTATTTT

V: TRBV6-1
J: TRBJ1-5
size: .
D: TRBD1
length: 16
CDR3: CASSRRGDRGNQPQHF
DNA: TGTGCCAGCAGTCGAAGGGGAGACAGGGGGAATCAGCCCCAGCATTTT

V: TRBV20-1
J: TRBJ2-1
size: many
D: .
length: 15
CDR3: CSARGRGSAYNEQFF
DNA: TGCAGTGCTAGAGGCCGGGGGTCGGCCTACAATGAGCAGTTCTTC

V: TRBV7-2
J: TRBJ2-5
size: many
D: TRBD2
length: 15
CDR3: CASSLQRGLQETQYF
DNA: TGTGCCAGCAGCTTACAGCGGGGTCTCCAAGAGACCCAGTACTTC

V: TRBV7-7
J: TRBJ2-3
size: many
D: .
length: 14
CDR3: CASSWGPGADTQYF
DNA: TGTGCCAGCAGCTGGGGGCCGGGGGCCGATACGCAGTATTTT

V: TRBV20-1
J: TRBJ2-3
size: many
D: TRBD2
length: 17
CDR3: CSARGGLAGTQTDTQYF
DNA: TGCAGTGCTAGAGGAGGACTAGCGGGGACCCAAACAGATACGCAGTATTTT

V: TRBV4-1
J: TRBJ2-2
size: .
D: .
length: 15
CDR3: CASSQVGRVPGELFF
DNA: TGCGCCAGCAGCCAAGTAGGCAGGGTCCCCGGGGAGCTGTTTTTT

V: TRBV12-3/TRBV12-4
J: TRBJ1-3
size: few
D: .
length: 14
CDR3: CASSFYGSGNTIYF
DNA: TGTGCCAGCAGTTTTTATGGATCTGGAAACACCATATATTTT

V: TRBV20-1
J: TRBJ2-6
size: few
D: .
length: 14
CDR3: CSAGIYSGANVLTF
DNA: TGCAGTGCTGGGATTTACTCTGGGGCCAACGTCCTGACTTTC